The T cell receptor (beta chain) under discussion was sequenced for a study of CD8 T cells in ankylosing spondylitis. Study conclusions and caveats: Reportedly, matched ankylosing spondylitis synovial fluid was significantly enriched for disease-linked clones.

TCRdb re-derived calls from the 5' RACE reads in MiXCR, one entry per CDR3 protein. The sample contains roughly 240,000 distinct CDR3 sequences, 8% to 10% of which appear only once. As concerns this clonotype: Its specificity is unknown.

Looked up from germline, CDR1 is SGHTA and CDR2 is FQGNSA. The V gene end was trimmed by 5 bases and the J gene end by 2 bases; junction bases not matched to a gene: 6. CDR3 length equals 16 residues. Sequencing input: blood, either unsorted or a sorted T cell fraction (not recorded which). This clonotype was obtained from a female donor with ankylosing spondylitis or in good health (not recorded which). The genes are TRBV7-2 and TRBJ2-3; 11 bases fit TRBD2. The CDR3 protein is CASSPRLAGITDTQYF. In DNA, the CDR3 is TGTGCCAGCAGCCCACGACTAGCGGGAATCACAGATACGCAGTATTTT.